This TCR beta chain was retrieved from a study of shared clonotypes between healthy human individuals. Positively selected for CCR7, the CD45RO-negative cells used as naive CD8 cells excluded terminally differentiated effector memory CD45RA+ cells. Clones were sequenced by immunoSEQ multiplex PCR, and TCRdb holds only the in-frame ones, with some missing. The table includes around 2,000,000 clones, about 95% detected once. The CDR3 is 13 residues long. From germline, CDR1 is SGDLS and CDR2 YYNGEE. Trimming pared 3 bases from V and 2 bases from J, leaving 8 bases between. Sequencing input: naive CD8+ T cells sorted from blood. The TCR comes from a man aged 18 to 30 in good health. The rearrangement uses TRBV9 and TRBJ2-5; maybe TRBD1 (5 bases). The CDR3 DNA reads TGTGCCAGCAGCGACCGACAGCAAGAGACCCAGTACTTC. It yields the protein CASSDRQQETQYF.